This T cell receptor (beta chain) was captured in a study of cytomegalovirus exposure and HLA in healthy donors. The PCR had 60 Vbeta and 13 Jbeta primers. Clones were read by immunoSEQ multiplex PCR, and TCRdb kept only the in-frame ones, dropping some. The sample's table shows 120,000 to 150,000 clones. Material: PBMCs. This clonotype was obtained from a woman in her fifties or sixties in good health and CMV-seronegative.

The CDR3, as DNA: TGTGCCAGCAGCTTAGGCGACTATGGCTACACCTTC. As protein: CASSLGDYGYTF. V is TRBV11-2 and J is TRBJ1-2; D not certain. V was shortened by 1 base and J by 3 bases, with 3 bases between the two germline ends. This CDR3 contains 12 residues. Germline lookup yields CDR1 SGHAT and CDR2 FQNNGV. Supplemented by reference TRBV11-2 and TRBJ1-2, the full variable domain reads EAGVAQSPRYKIIEKRQSVAFWCNPISGHATLYWYQQILGQGPKLLIQFQNNGVVDDSQLPKDRFSAERLKGVDSTLKIQPAKLEDSAVYLCASSLGDYGYTFGSGTRLTVV.